These 23 T cell receptor beta chains were sequenced from one sample in a study of blood T cell repertoires in COVID-19. Measured with immunoSEQ multiplex PCR; TCRdb has only the in-frame clones, and not every one. The top ten clones hold roughly 12% of a sample with around 230,000 clones, 75% to 90% of them seen once. The sequencing input was peripheral blood. These receptors were obtained from a woman aged 55 to 70 with active or convalescent COVID-19.

This sequence joins TRBV7-2 and TRBJ1-1; D call uncertain. The CDR3 contains 14 residues. From germline, CDR1 is SGHTA and CDR2 FQGNSA. V was pared by 6 bases and J by 1 base, with 12 bases between. This CDR3 is CASSSPRENTEAFF. The CDR3 DNA is TGTGCCAGCAGTTCCCCACGGGAGAACACTGAAGCTTTCTTT.

The rearrangement links TRBV19 to TRBJ1-1; 7 nucleotides match TRBD1. CDR1 is LNHDA and CDR2 is SQIVND in the germline V gene (reference sequence). CDR3 length: 16 amino acids. V shed 3 bases and J 2 bases; nucleotides not matched to a gene: 9. CDR3 region: CASSISPTGINTEAFF. For the CDR3, the DNA is TGTGCCAGTAGTATCTCTCCGACAGGGATTAACACTGAAGCTTTCTTT.

The chain carries TRBV2 and TRBJ2-7; 9 nucleotides line up with TRBD2. The CDR3 length is 14 residues. The J segment lost 0 bases and the V segment lost 10 bases, leaving 7 bases of the junction unmatched. Per the germline V gene, CDR1 is SNHLY and CDR2 is FYNNEI. The CDR3 spells CATSLAGVSYEQYF. As DNA, the CDR3 is TGTGCCACCTCTTTAGCGGGGGTCTCCTACGAGCAGTACTTC.

This chain links TRBV4-1 with TRBJ2-6; D remains ambiguous. Germline CDR1 and CDR2: MGHRA and YSYEKL. V lost 0 bases, J lost 0 bases, and 12 bases lay in between. This CDR3 spans 18 amino acids. CDR3 protein: CASSQEAVYYSGANVLTF. The CDR3 DNA is TGCGCCAGCAGCCAAGAGGCAGTATATTACTCTGGGGCCAACGTCCTGACTTTC.

Points on this clone: The sample has other DNA sequences that encode this CDR3 too. The chain carries TRBV7-3 and TRBJ2-1; 9 bases match TRBD2. The V and J ends lost 5 bases and 12 bases, in that order; junction bases with no gene match: 14. This CDR3 has 15 amino acids. Germline V gene lookup returns CDR1 SGHTA and CDR2 FQGTGA. In DNA form, the CDR3 reads TGTGCCAGCAGCCTCGCGGGGGGCGGGGGGGCCGGGCAGTTCTTC. It translates to CASSLAGGGGAGQFF.

This chain connects TRBV11-2 to TRBJ2-1; weak D call: TRBD2 (7 bases). CDR1 and CDR2 from the germline V gene are SGHAT and FQNNGV. This CDR3 is 16 amino acids long. Deletions cut 2 bases from V and 1 base from J, with 12 bases between. The CDR3 is CASSLFGGPSYNEQFF. DNA of the CDR3: TGTGCCAGCAGCTTATTCGGGGGGCCATCCTACAATGAGCAGTTCTTC.

The CDR3 DNA follows: TGTGCCAGCAGTTACTGGGGCGGGGGCACCGAAGAGACCCAGTACTTC. Its translation is CASSYWGGGTEETQYF. The chain combines TRBV6-2 or TRBV6-3 with TRBJ2-5, with D tentatively TRBD2 (7 bases). Per germline, CDR1 MNHEY and CDR2 SVGEGT. Trimming cost V 1 base and J 3 bases, with 15 bases left between them. The CDR3 spans 16 residues.

This clone was counted once. This chain uses TRBV7-3 with TRBJ2-3, with a possible D match to TRBD2 (6 bases). Germline CDR1 reads SGHTA; CDR2 reads FQGTGA. The CDR3 has 16 amino acids. V shed 0 bases and J shed 3 bases, with 13 bases lying between them. This CDR3 is CASSLTSSLATDTQYF. As DNA, the CDR3 is TGTGCCAGCAGCTTAACGTCCTCACTAGCTACAGATACGCAGTATTTT.

The CDR3 bases are TGTGCCAGCAGTGAAGTTGCGCCGGGCACGGGGGGCTACACCTTC. Protein sequence: CASSEVAPGTGGYTF. V and J are TRBV6-1 and TRBJ1-2, with D unclear. Trimming stripped 1 base from V and 8 bases from J, with 17 bases between. The CDR3 spans 15 residues. Germline values: CDR1 MNHNS, CDR2 SASEGT.

The chain recombines TRBV5-1 with TRBJ1-1; D gene uncertain. The CDR3 is 15 residues long. Between the trimmed V and J ends, which lost 0 bases and 2 bases, there was a span of 11 bases. Germline CDR1 SGHRS, CDR2 YFSETQ. The CDR3 bases are TGCGCCAGCAGCTTGGAGCCGGGGTTAAACACTGAAGCTTTCTTT. It codes for CASSLEPGLNTEAFF.

This chain joins TRBV6-2 or TRBV6-3 and TRBJ2-3; 12 bases align to TRBD2. Germline V lookup: CDR1 MNHEY, CDR2 SVGEGT. Unmatched junction bases numbered 8, after V lost 3 bases and J lost 7 bases. The CDR3 covers 16 residues. CDR3 loop: CASSYLPSGGANTQYF. CDR3 in DNA: TGTGCCAGCAGTTATCTCCCTAGCGGGGGGGCAAATACGCAGTATTTT.

V gene TRBV3-1 (or the pseudogene TRBV3-2) combines with J gene TRBJ1-2; the D is unclear. Germline assignment: CDR1 LGHDT and CDR2 YNNKEL (reference sequence). CDR3 length: 15 residues. With 2 bases removed from V and 12 bases from J, the gap between germline ends came to 22 bases. The CDR3 sequence is CASSQLPMGRVDHTF. The CDR3 coding sequence is TGTGCCAGCAGCCAACTTCCAATGGGGAGGGTTGATCACACCTTC.

This clone was observed a handful of times. V gene TRBV20-1 combines with J gene TRBJ1-5, with 7 bases identical to TRBD1. The CDR3 is 16 amino acids. V lost 3 bases and J lost 2; bases outside the gene matches: 10. Germline CDR1 and CDR2: DFQATT and SNEGSKA (reference sequence). CDR3 coding DNA: TGCAGTGCTAGTAACAGGGGCCCTTCAGGCAATCAGCCCCAGCATTTT. This codes for CSASNRGPSGNQPQHF.

The rearrangement links TRBV19 to TRBJ1-4; 7 bases agree with TRBD1. The germline V gene has CDR1 LNHDA and CDR2 SQIVND (reference sequence). The CDR3 loop spans 16 amino acids. V lost 5 bases, J lost 4 bases, and 10 bases stayed unmatched. The CDR3 nucleotides read TGTGCCAGTAGTTCCCCACACAGGGGTCATAATGAAAAACTGTTTTTT. This codes for CASSSPHRGHNEKLFF.

V and J are TRBV10-3 and TRBJ2-3; the D is unclear. This CDR3 spans 10 amino acids. Germline-derived CDR1 and CDR2 are ENHRY and SYGVKD. V lost 10 bases and J lost 6, with 8 bases in between. CDR3 sequence reads: CARPRDTQYF. The DNA of the CDR3 is TGTGCCAGACCGCGGGATACGCAGTATTTT.

The gene calls are TRBV7-8 and TRBJ2-1; possibly TRBD1 for D (5 bases). In germline, CDR1 is SGHVS, CDR2 FQNEAQ. Trimming left V 1 base short and J 3 bases short, with 10 bases between. The CDR3 runs to 15 residues. The CDR3 DNA sequence: TGTGCCAGCAGCTTAGATGTCCAGGGCTACAATGAGCAGTTCTTC. Translating it yields CASSLDVQGYNEQFF.

This rearrangement joins TRBV2 to TRBJ2-1, with 10 bases identical to TRBD1. The CDR3 is 15 residues long. CDR1 is SNHLY and CDR2 is FYNNEI in the germline V gene. With V trimmed by 8 bases and J by 8 bases, 12 bases remained unmatched. This CDR3 is CASREPGTGAYEQFF. CDR3 coding DNA: TGTGCCAGCCGCGAACCCGGGACAGGGGCATATGAGCAGTTCTTC.

Worth noting for this clone: Additional DNA sequences in this sample encode the identical CDR3. The V and J genes are TRBV5-1 and TRBJ2-5, with TRBD1 matching 8 bases. The length of the CDR3 is 14 residues. V was clipped by 0 bases and J by 5 bases; unmatched bases: 3. Germline V lookup: CDR1 SGHRS, CDR2 YFSETQ. The CDR3 sequence is CASSLGTGKETQYF. CDR3 DNA: TGCGCCAGCAGCTTGGGGACAGGGAAGGAGACCCAGTACTTC. Together with reference TRBV5-1 and TRBJ2-5, the CDR3 gives the full variable domain: KAGVTQTPRYLIKTRGQQVTLSCSPISGHRSVSWYQQTPGQGLQFLFEYFSETQRNKGNFPGRFSGRQFSNSRSEMNVSTLELGDSALYLCASSLGTGKETQYFGPGTRLLVL.

This chain joins TRBV6-5 and TRBJ2-7, with 13 bases identical to TRBD2. Per germline, CDR1 MNHEY and CDR2 SVGAGI. V dropped 9 bases and J dropped 6; count of bases not matched to a gene: 11. CDR3 size: 15 residues. CDR3 amino acids: CARDGTSGALREQYF. CDR3 in DNA: TGTGCCAGGGATGGGACTAGCGGGGCACTACGCGAGCAGTACTTC.

The V gene is TRBV6-2 or TRBV6-3, the J gene TRBJ2-5; D unresolved. The CDR3 spans 14 residues. V was cut by 2 bases and J by 5 bases, with 12 bases left in between. Per the germline V gene, CDR1 is MNHEY and CDR2 is SVGEGT. This CDR3 is CASSYMALGETQYF. The CDR3 region has the DNA TGTGCCAGCAGTTACATGGCTTTGGGCGAGACCCAGTACTTC.

V and J are TRBV6-2 or TRBV6-3 and TRBJ1-5; D might be TRBD1 (6 bases). V lost 0 bases, J lost 2 bases, and 11 bases lay in between. The CDR3 runs 16 residues. In germline, CDR1 is MNHEY, CDR2 SVGEGT. This CDR3 is CASSYSARGGNQPQHF. DNA for the CDR3: TGTGCCAGCAGTTACTCGGCCAGGGGAGGCAATCAGCCCCAGCATTTT.

The J gene is TRBJ2-5, the V gene TRBV2, with TRBD2 as a possible D gene (7 bases). This CDR3 is built from 15 residues. V dropped 6 bases and J dropped 9 bases, with 23 bases sitting between them. Germline V lookup: CDR1 SNHLY, CDR2 FYNNEI. CDR3 coding DNA: TGTGCCAGCAGGAGTGCGGGGGCCCGTTTCGCGGCCCAGTACTTC. Translation: CASRSAGARFAAQYF.

V usage is TRBV9 and J usage is TRBJ1-1; D remains ambiguous. Trimming pared 0 bases from V and 2 bases from J, leaving 11 bases between. The CDR3 is 15 residues long. Per germline, CDR1 SGDLS and CDR2 YYNGEE. The CDR3 reads CASSVDSRGNTEAFF. The DNA for the CDR3 is TGTGCCAGCAGCGTAGATAGTCGGGGAAACACTGAAGCTTTCTTT.